What follows is one T cell receptor beta chain and its context. Its antigen has not been determined. No per-base quality is available; no much larger clone lies one base away. The junction shows trimming of 3 bases on V and 1 base on J, and the gene matches do not reach 6 bases of it. Per the germline V gene, SGHRS is the CDR1 and YFSETQ is the CDR2. There are 16 amino acids in the CDR3, from cysteine to phenylalanine inclusive. CDR3 DNA is the only sequence kept; it has 48 bases, read in frame from the first base. The entry originates in a study of beta chain features in type 1 diabetes (dated by TCRdb to 2016 to 2019). General notes on the study: No differences in mean age, gender distribution, total cell number or subset yield were found between patients and healthy donors. A total of 107,917,701 sorted cells were examined across all samples, and the number of cells per subset was strongly correlated with RNA yield. In the study, TCRB repertoires of sorted circulating CD4+ T cell subsets from recently diagnosed type 1 diabetes patients were compared with those of matched healthy donors. Whereas all 30 or so donors provided naive and central memory subsets, regulatory and stem cell-like memory subsets were isolated from just 8 patients and roughly eight healthy donors. Overall study results and their limits: The naive, central memory and regulatory TCRB repertoires appeared to resemble one another more closely among patients than among healthy donors. A moderate but significant shortening of TCRB CDR3 length was observed in type 1 diabetes patients in all four CD4+ subsets. At VDJ recombination sites, type 1 diabetes patients had fewer insertions and more deleted nucleotides, which implies abnormalities in thymic rearrangement. HLA sub-analyses involved small numbers of individuals, so any influence of HLA type on TCRB rearrangement remained unresolved. Sequencing cDNA rather than genomic DNA could over-represent highly expressing activated cells, although activation and CD3 levels did not differ between groups. PCR might favor shorter templates, but patient and control samples were amplified and corrected together, so any skew would affect both groups equally.

A single peripheral blood draw of around 120 mL on average was collected from each donor into heparinised tubes. Naive, central memory, regulatory and stem cell-like memory CD4+ T cells were sorted on a BD FACSAria II using a panel including CD45RO, CCR7, CD25, CD127, CD95 and CD27. Every sorted population had a purity above 95%. PBMCs were separated immediately by Lymphoprep density gradient centrifugation and were stained directly, without being cultured. So that batch effects would be minimized, each experiment stained and sorted samples in pairs, pairing one healthy donor with one patient. All of the isolated RNA was reverse transcribed with the High Capacity cDNA Reverse Transcription Kit, so expressed TCRB transcripts were sequenced. Deep immunoSEQ sequencing was performed on naive, central memory and regulatory T cell samples, with an average of about 4 million total reads per sample. Sorted cells were lysed in RLT buffer, and RNA was extracted using DNase-treated RNeasy Micro or Mini kits according to cell number. To prevent cross-contamination, each cell subset was processed individually, whereas patient and healthy donor samples were processed jointly. TCRB sequences were amplified from cDNA with the immunoSEQ multiplex PCR, producing 87-bp fragments spanning the CDR3 region. Sequencing of the amplicons was performed on the Illumina HiSeq platform. Regarding the original processing steps: Synthetic template baselines were used to correct PCR bias computationally, reads within Hamming distance 2 were collapsed, and singletons that could not be merged were discarded. Reads were aligned against IMGT to assign V, D and J genes, CDR3 length and insertions or deletions at six rearrangement sites. Within each subset, clonotype counts were normalized to the number of sorted cells before true diversity and Gini coefficients were calculated with the tcR R package. The overlap coefficient, calculated on TCRB nucleotide sequences, was used to quantify repertoire sharing. Out-of-frame TCRB sequences from naive cells were analyzed as a proxy for the pre-selection repertoire. TCRdb carries this immuneACCESS record with in-frame sequences only. Its versions omit some clonotypes, under half of them owing to an unresolved V gene in the studies checked, with the rest unexplained. V, J and clone size were drawn from that table, and D and trimming were deduced from the DNA. This sample is represented by 150,000 to 200,000 clones; about 63% of them were singletons. Roughly 0.089% of the sample belongs to the ten largest clones.

Sequencing was carried out using naive CD4+ T cells from blood. This sample's cell subset or site label indicates: true naive CD4+ T cells. Here the chain combines TRBV5-1 and TRBJ2-3; TRBD1 agrees with 9 junctional bases. The clonotype was recovered from a man aged 25 to 40 with type 1 diabetes. The DNA sequence follows: TGCGCCAGCAGCTCGGGACAGGGCGGGGGCACAGATACGCAGTATTTT. Its coded protein is CASSSGQGGGTDTQYF.